This T cell receptor (beta chain) is drawn from a study of spatial heterogeneity in lung cancer. The wider study: TCR transcript counts in tumor regions correlated strongly with a T cell module score from matched bulk RNA-seq.

Indicated time point: sample taken at primary tumor resection. Whole-study results and caveats: Ubiquitous and regional nonsynonymous mutations were tracked by counts of ubiquitous and regional expanded TCRs, respectively. In tumors, expanded intratumoral alpha and beta TCR counts tracked mutation counts.

This clonotype was detected many times. As yet, its antigen is unknown. Each molecule of TCR cDNA was tagged with one unique molecular identifier. One entry per CDR3 protein results from TCRdb running MiXCR on the 5' RACE reads. The data contain about 7,000 distinct CDR3 sequences, 13% of them singletons. The CDR3 has 14 residues. V lost 2 bases and J lost 3; bases outside the gene matches: 4. The V gene's germline CDR1 is MDHEN and CDR2 SYDVKM. The input for sequencing was lung tumor tissue, taken at surgery. The rearrangement joins TRBV28 to TRBJ2-7, with 7 bases identical to TRBD1. The TCR was taken from a male donor with early-stage non-small cell lung cancer. CDR3: CASSLGNRGYEQYV. As DNA, the CDR3 is TGTGCCAGCAGTTTAGGCAACAGGGGCTACGAGCAGTACGTC.